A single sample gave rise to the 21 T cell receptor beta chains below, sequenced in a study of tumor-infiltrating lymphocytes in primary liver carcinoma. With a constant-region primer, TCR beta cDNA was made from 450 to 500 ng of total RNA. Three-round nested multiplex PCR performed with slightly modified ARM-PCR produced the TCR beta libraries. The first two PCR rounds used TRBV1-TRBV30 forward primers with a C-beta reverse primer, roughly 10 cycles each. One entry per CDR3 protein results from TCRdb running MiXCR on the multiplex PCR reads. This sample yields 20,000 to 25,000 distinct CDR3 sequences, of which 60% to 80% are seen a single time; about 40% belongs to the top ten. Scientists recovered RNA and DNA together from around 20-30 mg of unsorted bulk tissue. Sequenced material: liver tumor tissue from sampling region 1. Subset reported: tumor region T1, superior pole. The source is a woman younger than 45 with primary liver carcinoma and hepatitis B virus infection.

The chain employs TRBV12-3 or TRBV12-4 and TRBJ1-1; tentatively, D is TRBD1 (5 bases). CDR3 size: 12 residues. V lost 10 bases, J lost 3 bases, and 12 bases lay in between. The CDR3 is CATRTPDTEAFF. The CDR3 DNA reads TGTGCCACCCGGACACCCGACACTGAAGCTTTCTTT.

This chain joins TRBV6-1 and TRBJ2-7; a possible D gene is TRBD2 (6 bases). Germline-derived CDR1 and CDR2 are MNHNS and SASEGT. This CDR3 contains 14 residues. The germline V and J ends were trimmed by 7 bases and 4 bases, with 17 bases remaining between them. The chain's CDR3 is CASNNLSGVYEQYF. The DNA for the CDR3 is TGTGCCAGCAACAACCTATCGGGAGTGTACGAGCAGTACTTC.

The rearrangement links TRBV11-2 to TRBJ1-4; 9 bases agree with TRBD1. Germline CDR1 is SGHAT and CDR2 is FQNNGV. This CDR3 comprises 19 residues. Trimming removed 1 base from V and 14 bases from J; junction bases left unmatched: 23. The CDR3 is CASSLAGGQGSSVGLELFF. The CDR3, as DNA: TGTGCCAGCAGCTTAGCGGGAGGACAGGGGTCCTCGGTGGGCTTAGAGCTGTTTTTT.

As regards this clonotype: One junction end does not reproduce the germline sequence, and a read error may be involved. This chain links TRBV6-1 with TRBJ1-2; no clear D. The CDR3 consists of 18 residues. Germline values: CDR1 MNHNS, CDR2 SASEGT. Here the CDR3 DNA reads TGTGCCAGGAGTGAACGGTTCCTGGTCCTTAGATCTAAGAATGGCTACACCTTC. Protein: CARSERFLVLRSKNGYTF.

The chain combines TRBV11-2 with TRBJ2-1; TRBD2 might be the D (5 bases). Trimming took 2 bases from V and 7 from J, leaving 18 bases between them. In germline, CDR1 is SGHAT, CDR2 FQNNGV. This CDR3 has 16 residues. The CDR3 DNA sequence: TGTGCCAGCAGCTTAAGCCTGGACTGGAGCTATAATGAGCAGTTCTTC. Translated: CASSLSLDWSYNEQFF.

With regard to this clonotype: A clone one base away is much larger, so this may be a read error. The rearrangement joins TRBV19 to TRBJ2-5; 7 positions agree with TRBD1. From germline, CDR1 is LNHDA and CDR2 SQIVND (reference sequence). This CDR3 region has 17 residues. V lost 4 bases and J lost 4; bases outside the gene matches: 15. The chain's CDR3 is CASSNPEAWTGRETQYF. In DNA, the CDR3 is TGTGCCAGTAGTAATCCCGAAGCCTGGACAGGACGAGAGACCCAGTACTTC.

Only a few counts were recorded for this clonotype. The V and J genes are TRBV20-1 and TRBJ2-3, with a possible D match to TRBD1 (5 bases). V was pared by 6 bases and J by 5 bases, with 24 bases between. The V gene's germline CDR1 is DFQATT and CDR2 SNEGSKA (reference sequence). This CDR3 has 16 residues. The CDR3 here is CSAPRQGLLKGDTQYF. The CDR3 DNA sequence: TGCAGTGCCCCCCGGCAGGGTCTATTGAAGGGAGATACGCAGTATTTT.

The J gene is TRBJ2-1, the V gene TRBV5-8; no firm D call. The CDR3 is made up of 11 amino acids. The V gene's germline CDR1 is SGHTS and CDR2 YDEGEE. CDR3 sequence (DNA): TGTACCTTAGGTCGTTTCGATGAGCAGTTCTTC. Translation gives CTLGRFDEQFF.

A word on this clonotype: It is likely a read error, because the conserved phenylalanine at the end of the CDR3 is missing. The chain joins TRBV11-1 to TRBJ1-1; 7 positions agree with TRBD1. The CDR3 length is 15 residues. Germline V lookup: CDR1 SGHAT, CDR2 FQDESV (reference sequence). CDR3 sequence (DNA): TGTGTCAGCAACTCAACCGGGACAGTGAACACTGAAGCTTTCTGT. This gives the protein CVSNSTGTVNTEAFC.

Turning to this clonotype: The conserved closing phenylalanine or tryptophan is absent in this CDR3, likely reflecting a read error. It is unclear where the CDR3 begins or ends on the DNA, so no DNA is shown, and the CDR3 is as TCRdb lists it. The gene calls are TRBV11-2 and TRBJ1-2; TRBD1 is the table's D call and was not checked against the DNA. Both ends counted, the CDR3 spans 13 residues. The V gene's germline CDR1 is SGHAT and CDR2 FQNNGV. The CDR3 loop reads CASTQEGGCRLHL.

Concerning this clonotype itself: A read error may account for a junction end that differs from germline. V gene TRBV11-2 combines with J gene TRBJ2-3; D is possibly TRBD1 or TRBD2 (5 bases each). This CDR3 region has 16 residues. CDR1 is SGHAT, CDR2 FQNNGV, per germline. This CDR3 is CASSRTRRGRGDTLYF. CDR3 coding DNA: TGTGCCAGCAGCCGGACGCGTCGGGGAAGGGGAGATACGCTGTATTTT.

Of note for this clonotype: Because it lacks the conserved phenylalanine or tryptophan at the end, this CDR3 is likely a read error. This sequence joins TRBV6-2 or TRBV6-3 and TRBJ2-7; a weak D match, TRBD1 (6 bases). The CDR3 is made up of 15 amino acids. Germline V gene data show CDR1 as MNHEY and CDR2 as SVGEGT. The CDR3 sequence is CSSSYPGTSGYEQYY. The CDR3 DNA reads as TGTTCCAGCAGCTACCCCGGGACAAGCGGTTACGAGCAGTACTAC.

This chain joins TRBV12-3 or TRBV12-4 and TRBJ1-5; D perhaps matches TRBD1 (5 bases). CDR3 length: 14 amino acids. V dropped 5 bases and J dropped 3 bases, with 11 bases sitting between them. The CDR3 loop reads CASSRGGFNQPQHF. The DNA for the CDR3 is TGTGCCAGCAGTCGGGGGGGGTTCAATCAGCCCCAGCATTTT.

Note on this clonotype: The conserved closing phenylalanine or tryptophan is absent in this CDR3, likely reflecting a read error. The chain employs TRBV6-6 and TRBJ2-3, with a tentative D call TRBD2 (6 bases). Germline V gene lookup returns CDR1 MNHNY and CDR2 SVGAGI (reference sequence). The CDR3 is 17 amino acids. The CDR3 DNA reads TGTGCCAACAGTTACTCTTTCGGCAGCGGGTCCGCAGATACGCAGTATATT. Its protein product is CANSYSFGSGSADTQYI.

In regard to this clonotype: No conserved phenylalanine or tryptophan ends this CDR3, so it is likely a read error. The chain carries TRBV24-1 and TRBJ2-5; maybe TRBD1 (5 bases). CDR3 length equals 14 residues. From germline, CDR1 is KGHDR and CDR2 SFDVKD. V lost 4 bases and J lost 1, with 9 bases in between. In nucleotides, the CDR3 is TGTGCCACCAGTGACTGGACAAGCCAAGAGACCCAGTACTTA. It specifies CATSDWTSQETQYL.

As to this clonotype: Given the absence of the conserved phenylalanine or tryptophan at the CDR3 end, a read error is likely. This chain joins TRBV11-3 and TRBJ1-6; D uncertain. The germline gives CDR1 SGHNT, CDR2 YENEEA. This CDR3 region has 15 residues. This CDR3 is CDSSFKWSYNSPLHL. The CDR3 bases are TGTGACAGCAGCTTTAAGTGGAGCTACAATTCACCCCTCCACTTA.

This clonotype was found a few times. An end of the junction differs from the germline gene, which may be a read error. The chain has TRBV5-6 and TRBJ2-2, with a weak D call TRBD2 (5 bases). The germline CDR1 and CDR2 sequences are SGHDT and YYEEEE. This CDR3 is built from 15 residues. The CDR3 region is CVSSMAPRVTGELFF. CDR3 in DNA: TGTGTCAGCAGCATGGCACCCAGAGTCACCGGGGAGCTGTTCTTT. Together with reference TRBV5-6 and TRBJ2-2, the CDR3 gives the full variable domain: DAGVTQSPTHLIKTRGQQVTLRCSPKSGHDTVSWYQQALGQGPQFIFQYYEEEERQRGNFPDRFSGHQFPNYSSELNVNALLLGDSALYLCVSSMAPRVTGELFFGEGSRLTVL.

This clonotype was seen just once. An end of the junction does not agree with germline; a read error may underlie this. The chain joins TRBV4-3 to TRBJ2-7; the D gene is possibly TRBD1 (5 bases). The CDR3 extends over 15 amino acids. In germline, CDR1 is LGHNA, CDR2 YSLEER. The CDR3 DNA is TGCGCTAGCAGCCAGTTACAGGACAACTCCTACGAGCAGTACTTC. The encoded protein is CASSQLQDNSYEQYF.

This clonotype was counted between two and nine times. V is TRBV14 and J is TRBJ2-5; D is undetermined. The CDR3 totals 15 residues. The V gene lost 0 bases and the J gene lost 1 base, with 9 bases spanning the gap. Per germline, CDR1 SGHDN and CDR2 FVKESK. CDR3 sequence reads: CASSQDRPSQETQYF. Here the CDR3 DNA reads TGTGCCAGCAGCCAAGATAGGCCTTCCCAAGAGACCCAGTACTTC.

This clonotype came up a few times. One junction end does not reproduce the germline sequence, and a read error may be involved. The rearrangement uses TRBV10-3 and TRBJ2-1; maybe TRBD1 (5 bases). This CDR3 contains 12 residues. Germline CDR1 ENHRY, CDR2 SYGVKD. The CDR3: CVISELWGEQFF. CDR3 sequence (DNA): TGTGTCATCAGTGAATTGTGGGGCGAGCAGTTCTTC.

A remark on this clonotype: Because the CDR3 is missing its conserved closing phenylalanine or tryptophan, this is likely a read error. CDR3: CASSQEAGTDYEQYL. For the CDR3, the DNA is TGTGCCAGTAGCCAGGAGGCGGGGACTGACTACGAGCAGTACCTC. The chain carries TRBV14 and TRBJ2-7; D possibly corresponds to TRBD2 (6 bases). This CDR3 has 15 amino acids. CDR1 and CDR2 from the germline V gene are SGHDN and FVKESK.